This record looks at one T cell receptor beta chain sequence and its context. Some clones are missing from TCRdb's copy, which holds only in-frame ones; the method was immunoSEQ multiplex PCR. This table holds some 170,000 clones, about 81% found once. The source of the sample is a study of blood T cell repertoires in COVID-19. The wider study: The analysed material was cDNA or gDNA that came from T cells, B-cell-depleted T cells, or PBMCs.

V dropped 0 bases and J dropped 4; count of bases not matched to a gene: 3. Germline V gene sequence: CDR1 LNHNV, CDR2 YYDKDF (reference sequence). The CDR3 extends over 15 amino acids. Sequenced: peripheral blood. The J gene is TRBJ1-5, the V gene TRBV15; TRBD1 agrees at 7 bases. The TCR was taken from a woman aged 70-85 years with acute or convalescent COVID-19. CDR3 protein: CATSRDLTGNQPQHF. The CDR3 region has the DNA TGTGCCACCAGCAGAGATCTGACAGGGAATCAGCCCCAGCATTTT. Full variable domain (remainder filled in from reference TRBV15 and TRBJ1-5): DAMVIQNPRYQVTQFGKPVTLSCSQTLNHNVMYWYQQKSSQAPKLLFHYYDKDFNNEADTPDNFQSRRPNTSFCFLDIRSPGLGDTAMYLCATSRDLTGNQPQHFGDGTRLSIL.